This section outlines one T cell receptor beta chain sequence together with its context. The data derive from a study of T cell changes during pregnancy in multiple sclerosis. Trimming took 7 bases from V and 6 from J, leaving 10 bases between them. This CDR3 spans 12 amino acids. Germline values: CDR1 MDHEN, CDR2 SYDVKM. Here immunoSEQ multiplex PCR was the method, and the copy in TCRdb shows in-frame clones only, minus some. The sample records under 80,000 clones, over 80% being singletons. The V gene is TRBV28, the J gene TRBJ1-5; D is unresolved. The source is a female donor with multiple sclerosis, enrolled in a pregnancy study. This material consisted of peripheral blood, taken before pregnancy. The CDR3 bases are TGTGCCAGCACCCGTTTTCCTCAGCCCCAGCATTTT. Its protein is CASTRFPQPQHF.